This TCR beta chain was profiled in a study of tumor and adjacent non-tumor tissue in lung cancer. Turning to the study itself: Each sample yielded millions of productive TCRbeta reads on average.

Three rounds of nested PCR, following a modified ARM-PCR protocol, produced the TCRbeta library. TCRdb fed the multiplex PCR reads into MiXCR, producing one record per CDR3 protein. The sample consists of roughly 140,000 distinct CDR3 sequences, around 60% of them appearing once. This sample's RNA came from whole unsorted tissue. This CDR3 region has 13 residues. The germline gives CDR1 DFQATT, CDR2 SNEGSKA (reference sequence). Remarks on this clonotype: The antigen is undetermined.

Study-level findings and limits: In normal lung, the top 100 clones were significantly more dominant than in tumor. Tumor TCR diversity, when higher, was linked to shorter survival.

The chain carries TRBV20-1 and TRBJ2-7, with D tentatively TRBD1 (5 bases). This TCR was sampled from a man aged 55-75 years with small cell lung cancer. The source material was lung tumor tissue. CDR3: CSAVGRATYEPYV. For the CDR3, the DNA is TGCAGTGCTGTCGGCAGGGCCACCTACGAGCCGTACGTC.